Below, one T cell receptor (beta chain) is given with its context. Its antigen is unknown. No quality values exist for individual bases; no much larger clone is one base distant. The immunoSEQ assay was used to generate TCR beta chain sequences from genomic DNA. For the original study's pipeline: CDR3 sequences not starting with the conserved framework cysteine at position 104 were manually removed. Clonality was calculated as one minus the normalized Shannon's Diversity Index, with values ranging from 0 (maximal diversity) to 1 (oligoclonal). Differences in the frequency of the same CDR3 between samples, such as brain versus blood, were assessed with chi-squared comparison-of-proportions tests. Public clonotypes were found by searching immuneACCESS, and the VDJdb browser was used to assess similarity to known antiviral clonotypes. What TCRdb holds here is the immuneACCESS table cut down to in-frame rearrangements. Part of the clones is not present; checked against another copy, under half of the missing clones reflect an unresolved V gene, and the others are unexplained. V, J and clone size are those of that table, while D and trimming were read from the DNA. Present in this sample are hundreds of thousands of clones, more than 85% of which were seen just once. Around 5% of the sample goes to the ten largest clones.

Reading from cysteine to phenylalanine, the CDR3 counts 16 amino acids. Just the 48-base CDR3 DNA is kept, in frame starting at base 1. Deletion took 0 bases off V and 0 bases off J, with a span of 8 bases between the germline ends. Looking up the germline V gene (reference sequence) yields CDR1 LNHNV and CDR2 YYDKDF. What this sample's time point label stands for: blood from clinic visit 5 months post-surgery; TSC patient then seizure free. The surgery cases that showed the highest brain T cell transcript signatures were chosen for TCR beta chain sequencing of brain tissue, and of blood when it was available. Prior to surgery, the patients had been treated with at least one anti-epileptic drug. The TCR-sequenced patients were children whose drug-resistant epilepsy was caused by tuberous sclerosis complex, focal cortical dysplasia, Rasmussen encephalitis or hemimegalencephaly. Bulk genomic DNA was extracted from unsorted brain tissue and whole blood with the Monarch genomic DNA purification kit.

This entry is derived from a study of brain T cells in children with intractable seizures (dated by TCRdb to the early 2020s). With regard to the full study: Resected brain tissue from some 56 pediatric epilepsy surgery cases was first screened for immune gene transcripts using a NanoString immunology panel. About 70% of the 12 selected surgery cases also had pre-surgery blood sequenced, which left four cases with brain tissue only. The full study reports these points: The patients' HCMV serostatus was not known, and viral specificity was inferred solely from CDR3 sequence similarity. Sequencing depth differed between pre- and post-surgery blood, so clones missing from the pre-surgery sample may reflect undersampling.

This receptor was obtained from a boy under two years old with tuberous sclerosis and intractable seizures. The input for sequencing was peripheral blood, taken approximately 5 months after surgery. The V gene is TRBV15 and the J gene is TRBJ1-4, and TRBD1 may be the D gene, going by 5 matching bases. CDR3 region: CATSRDRTTTNEKLFF. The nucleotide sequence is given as TGTGCCACCAGCAGAGATCGGACAACAACTAATGAAAAACTGTTTTTT.